Listed below are T cell receptor beta chains from one sample, sequenced in a study of human T cells and chemical hapten exposure. TCRdb reprocessed the RACE reads via MiXCR and lists one record per CDR3 protein. The table includes tens of thousands of distinct CDR3 sequences, 9.6% detected once. The sequencing used whole blood, collected in connection with sensitization to the hapten diphenylcyclopropenone (DPC). The receptors stem from a middle-aged woman with alopecia areata. Some clones in this sample may be carry-over from other donors' samples. The CDR3 runs from the conserved cysteine through the conserved F or W. D genes are given only for firm matches. A row's size may be missing; if present it is once, few, many or a size class.

j_gene: TRBJ1-5
d_gene: NA
v_gene: TRBV6-2/TRBV6-3
abundance: many
CDR3aa: CASSPIKPEGPPQHF
CDR3nt: TGTGCCAGCAGCCCTATAAAGCCCGAGGGACCCCCCCAGCATTTT

j_gene: TRBJ2-2
d_gene: TRBD1
v_gene: TRBV7-3
abundance: NA
CDR3aa: CASSATGLVGELFF
CDR3nt: TGTGCCAGCAGCGCGACAGGGTTGGTCGGGGAGCTGTTTTTT

j_gene: TRBJ1-6
d_gene: TRBD1
v_gene: TRBV10-3
abundance: many
CDR3aa: CAISVQGEVSPLHF
CDR3nt: TGTGCCATCAGTGTGCAGGGGGAGGTCTCACCCCTCCACTTT

j_gene: TRBJ1-1
d_gene: TRBD1
v_gene: TRBV5-1
abundance: NA
CDR3aa: CASSSGTGNTEAFF
CDR3nt: TGCGCCAGCAGCTCCGGGACAGGGAACACTGAAGCTTTCTTT

j_gene: TRBJ1-2
d_gene: NA
v_gene: TRBV30
abundance: few
CDR3aa: CAWSPGRESGYTF
CDR3nt: TGTGCCTGGAGTCCTGGCAGGGAGAGTGGCTACACCTTC

j_gene: TRBJ2-7
d_gene: TRBD1
v_gene: TRBV7-6
abundance: many
CDR3aa: CASSLAVGQGAVGEQYF
CDR3nt: TGTGCCAGCAGCTTAGCGGTGGGACAGGGGGCGGTAGGCGAGCAGTACTTC

j_gene: TRBJ1-4
d_gene: NA
v_gene: TRBV7-2
abundance: NA
CDR3aa: CASSLWSGRDEKLFF
CDR3nt: TGTGCCAGCAGCTTATGGAGCGGACGGGATGAAAAACTGTTTTTT

j_gene: TRBJ1-2
d_gene: NA
v_gene: TRBV6-5
abundance: many
CDR3aa: CASSSDRGQANYGYTF
CDR3nt: TGTGCCAGCAGTTCCGACCGGGGCCAAGCTAACTATGGCTACACCTTC

j_gene: TRBJ1-2
d_gene: TRBD1
v_gene: TRBV7-2
abundance: many
CDR3aa: CASSLALGRQGTDNYGYTF
CDR3nt: TGTGCCAGCAGCTTAGCCCTAGGGCGACAGGGGACTGATAACTATGGCTACACCTTC

j_gene: TRBJ2-1
d_gene: TRBD2
v_gene: TRBV7-3
abundance: few
CDR3aa: CASSFGGVYNEQFF
CDR3nt: TGTGCCAGCAGCTTCGGGGGGGTCTACAATGAGCAGTTCTTC

j_gene: TRBJ2-2
d_gene: NA
v_gene: TRBV4-1
abundance: many
CDR3aa: CASSQDILNTGELFF
CDR3nt: TGCGCCAGCAGCCAAGATATCCTGAACACCGGGGAGCTGTTTTTT

j_gene: TRBJ2-3
d_gene: NA
v_gene: TRBV28
abundance: NA
CDR3aa: CASSLEGTHTQYF
CDR3nt: TGTGCCAGCAGTTTGGAGGGTACACATACGCAGTATTTT

j_gene: TRBJ2-3
d_gene: NA
v_gene: TRBV3-1
abundance: NA
CDR3aa: CASSQDLLDTQYF
CDR3nt: TGTGCCAGCAGCCAAGATCTCCTAGATACGCAGTATTTT

j_gene: TRBJ2-4
d_gene: TRBD1
v_gene: TRBV7-9
abundance: many
CDR3aa: CASSSSPGTGKNIQYF
CDR3nt: TGTGCCAGCAGCTCATCCCCCGGGACAGGGAAAAACATTCAGTACTTC

j_gene: TRBJ2-7
d_gene: NA
v_gene: TRBV4-3
abundance: NA
CDR3aa: CASSQEAVGTNYEQYF
CDR3nt: TGCGCCAGCAGCCAAGAGGCGGTGGGGACCAACTACGAGCAGTACTTC